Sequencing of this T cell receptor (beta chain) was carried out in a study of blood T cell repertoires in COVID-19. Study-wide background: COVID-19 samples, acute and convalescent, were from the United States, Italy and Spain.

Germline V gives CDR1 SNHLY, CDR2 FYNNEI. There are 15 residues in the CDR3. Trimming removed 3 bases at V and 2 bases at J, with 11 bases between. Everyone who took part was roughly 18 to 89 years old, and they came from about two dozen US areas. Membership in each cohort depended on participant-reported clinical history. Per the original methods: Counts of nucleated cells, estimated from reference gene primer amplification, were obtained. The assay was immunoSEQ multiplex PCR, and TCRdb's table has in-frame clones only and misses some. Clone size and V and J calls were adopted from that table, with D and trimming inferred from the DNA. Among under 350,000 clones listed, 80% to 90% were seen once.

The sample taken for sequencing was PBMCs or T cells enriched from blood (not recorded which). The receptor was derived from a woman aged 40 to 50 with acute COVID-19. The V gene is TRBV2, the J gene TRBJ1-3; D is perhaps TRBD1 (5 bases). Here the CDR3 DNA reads TGTGCCAGCAGTGATCAGGGCATACCTGGAAACACCATATATTTT. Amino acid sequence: CASSDQGIPGNTIYF.